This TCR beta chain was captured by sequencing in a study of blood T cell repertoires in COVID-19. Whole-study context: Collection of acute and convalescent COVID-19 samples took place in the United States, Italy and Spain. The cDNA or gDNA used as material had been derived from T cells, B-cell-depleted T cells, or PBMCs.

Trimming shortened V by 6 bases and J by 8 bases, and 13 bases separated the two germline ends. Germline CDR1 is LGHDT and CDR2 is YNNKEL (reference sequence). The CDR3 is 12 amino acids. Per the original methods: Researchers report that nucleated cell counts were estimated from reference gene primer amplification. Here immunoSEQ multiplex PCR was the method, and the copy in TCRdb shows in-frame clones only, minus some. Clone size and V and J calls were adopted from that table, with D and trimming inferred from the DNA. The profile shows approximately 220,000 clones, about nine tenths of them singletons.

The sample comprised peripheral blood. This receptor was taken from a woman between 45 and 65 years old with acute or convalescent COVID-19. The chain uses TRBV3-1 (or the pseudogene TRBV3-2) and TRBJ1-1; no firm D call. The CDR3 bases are TGTGCCAGCAGTGGTGATACAGTCGAAGCTTTCTTT. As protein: CASSGDTVEAFF.